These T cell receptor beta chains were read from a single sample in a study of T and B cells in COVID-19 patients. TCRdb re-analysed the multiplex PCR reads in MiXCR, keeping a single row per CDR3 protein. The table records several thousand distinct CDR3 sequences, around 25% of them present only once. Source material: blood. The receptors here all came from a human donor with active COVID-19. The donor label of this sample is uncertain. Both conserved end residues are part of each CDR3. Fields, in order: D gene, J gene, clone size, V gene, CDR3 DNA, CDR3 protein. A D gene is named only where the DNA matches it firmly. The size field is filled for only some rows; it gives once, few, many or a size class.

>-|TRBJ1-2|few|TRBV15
TGTGCCACCAGCAGAGCAGACTTTAGCGGTGGCTACACCTTC
CATSRADFSGGYTF
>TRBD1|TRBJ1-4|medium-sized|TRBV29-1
TGCAGCGTTGAGGGGACAGGGTCTGAAAAACTGTTTTTT
CSVEGTGSEKLFF
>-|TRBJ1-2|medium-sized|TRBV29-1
TGCAGCGTTGAAGACTCGCCCGACGGGACTAACTATGGCTACACCTTC
CSVEDSPDGTNYGYTF
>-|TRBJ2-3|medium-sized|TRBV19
TGTGCCAGTAGTACCCTAGGGGCGGGGAGCACAGATACGCAGTATTTT
CASSTLGAGSTDTQYF
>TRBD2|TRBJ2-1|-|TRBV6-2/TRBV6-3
TGTGCCAGCAGGGCCAGAGCGGGAGTCAGCGGTGAGCAGTTCTTC
CASRARAGVSGEQFF
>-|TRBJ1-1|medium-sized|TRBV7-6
TGTGCCAGCAGCATGGGCGCAGGAAACACTGAAGCTTTCTTT
CASSMGAGNTEAFF
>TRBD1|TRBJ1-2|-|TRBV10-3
TGTGCCATCAGTGAGACAGGGGGAAACTATGGCTACACCTTC
CAISETGGNYGYTF
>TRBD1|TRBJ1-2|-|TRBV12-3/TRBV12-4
TGTGCCAGCACCACAGGACAGGGAAGAGGGGCTAACTATGGCTACACCTTC
CASTTGQGRGANYGYTF
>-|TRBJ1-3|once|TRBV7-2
TGTGCCAGCAGATTCTCCGGGGGAAACACCATATATTTT
CASRFSGGNTIYF
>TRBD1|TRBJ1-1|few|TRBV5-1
TGCGCCAGCAGCCGGGACAGGGACACTGAAGCTTTCTTT
CASSRDRDTEAFF
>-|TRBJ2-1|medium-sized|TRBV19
TGTGCCAGTAGTGCCCAGGGAATCTACAATGAGCAGTTCTTC
CASSAQGIYNEQFF
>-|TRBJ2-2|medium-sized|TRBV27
TGTGCCAGCCGGGACCGGGGGAACACCGGGGAGCTGTTTTTT
CASRDRGNTGELFF
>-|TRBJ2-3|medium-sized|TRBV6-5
TGTGCCAGCAGGGGGGTGGACAGTACGCAGTATTTT
CASRGVDSTQYF
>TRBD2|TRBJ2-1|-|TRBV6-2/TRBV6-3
TGTGCCAGCAGCCGGGAGCGGGGGCCCTTGTACAATGAGCAGTTCTTC
CASSRERGPLYNEQFF
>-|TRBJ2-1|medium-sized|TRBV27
TGTGCCAGTTCGGGGTTGATGAGGTCCTACAATGAGCAGTTCTTC
CASSGLMRSYNEQFF
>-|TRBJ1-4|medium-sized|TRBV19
TGTGCCAGTAGTGTTACACCTAATGAAAAACTGTTTTTT
CASSVTPNEKLFF
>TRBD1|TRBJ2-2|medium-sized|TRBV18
TGTGCCAGCTCACCACGGGACAGCCTACATTACGCGAACACCGGGGAGCTGTTTTTT
CASSPRDSLHYANTGELFF
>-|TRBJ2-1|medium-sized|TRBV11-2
TGTGCCAGCAGCTACGGAGGCGAGCAGTTCTTC
CASSYGGEQFF